The next 5 T cell receptor beta chains were all read from a single sample in a study of T cell responses to AZD1222 COVID-19 vaccine. Here immunoSEQ multiplex PCR was the method, and the copy in TCRdb shows in-frame clones only, minus some. This sample yields roughly 200,000 clones, of which around nine tenths are seen a single time; less than 4.5% belongs to the top ten. The source was peripheral blood, collected 28 days after the second dose of the MenACWY control vaccine. These receptors were obtained from an adult who received the MenACWY meningococcal vaccine as a control.

The chain employs TRBV25-1 and TRBJ1-5, with TRBD1 as a possible D gene (5 bases). Germline V gene data show CDR1 as MGHDK and CDR2 as SYGVNS. Trimming stripped 7 bases from V and 0 bases from J, with 10 bases between. The CDR3 length is 14 residues. CDR3 DNA sequence: TGTGCCAGCACCCGGGGGGATAGCAATCAGCCCCAGCATTTT. This gives the protein CASTRGDSNQPQHF.

The V and J genes are TRBV2 and TRBJ2-3; maybe TRBD1 (6 bases). Germline lookup yields CDR1 SNHLY and CDR2 FYNNEI. There are 14 residues in the CDR3. Trimming shortened V by 7 bases and J by 1 base, and 12 bases separated the two germline ends. The CDR3 loop reads CASNRAYGTDTQYF. The CDR3 DNA reads TGTGCCAGCAACAGGGCATACGGCACAGATACGCAGTATTTT.

This chain joins TRBV19 and TRBJ1-1; D gene uncertain. This CDR3 is 16 amino acids long. Germline CDR1 LNHDA, CDR2 SQIVND (reference sequence). Trimming took off 4 bases at V and 0 bases at J, with 15 bases between the two ends. CDR3 nucleotide sequence: TGTGCCAGTAGTACCGCCGAAGGGAGAATGAACACTGAAGCTTTCTTT. Translation gives CASSTAEGRMNTEAFF.

This clone was seen more than once but under ten times. This chain links TRBV2 with TRBJ1-5, with D uncertain. The ends were cut back, 1 base at V and 3 bases at J, with 7 bases in the middle. Germline V lookup: CDR1 SNHLY, CDR2 FYNNEI. The CDR3 spans 14 residues. CDR3 in amino acids: CASSEERPNQPQHF. Here the CDR3 DNA reads TGTGCCAGCAGTGAAGAACGGCCCAATCAGCCCCAGCATTTT.

This rearrangement joins TRBV9 to TRBJ1-1, with TRBD1 matching 7 bases. The germline gives CDR1 SGDLS, CDR2 YYNGEE. The CDR3 spans 15 residues. V gave up 3 bases and J gave up 3 bases; unmatched junction bases: 8. In DNA form, the CDR3 reads TGTGCCAGCAGCGCTTTAACAGGGGCCGACACTGAAGCTTTCTTT. Protein: CASSALTGADTEAFF.